This T cell receptor beta chain stems from a study of human T cells and chemical hapten exposure. The V gene lost 1 base and the J gene lost 5 bases, with 20 bases spanning the gap. This CDR3 spans 18 amino acids. CDR1 and CDR2 from the germline V gene are MNHEY and SVGEGT. The time point here: pre-sensitization, week 0. Sample treatment: therapeutic diphenylcyclopropenone sensitization with weekly scalp DPC. Total RNA was extracted from unfractionated whole blood. TCRdb reprocessed the RACE reads with MiXCR, giving one entry per CDR3 protein. Of about 68,000 distinct CDR3 sequences in the sample, 10% to 11% were seen once.

J is TRBJ2-2 and V is TRBV6-2 or TRBV6-3; possibly TRBD1 for D (6 bases). Source: whole blood, taken in connection with sensitization to the hapten diphenylcyclopropenone (DPC). The sequence was collected from a woman aged 45-65 years with alopecia areata. Some clones in this sample may be carry-over from other donors' samples. CDR3 bases: TGTGCCAGCAGTTACTTTCTACAGGGTGGATTCGGGACCGGGGAGCTGTTTTTT. Translation: CASSYFLQGGFGTGELFF.